This TCR beta chain was identified during a study of cytomegalovirus exposure and HLA in healthy donors (dated by TCRdb to about 2017). A note on the overall study: An earlier analysis of several hundred of the donors reported about 260 Gb of sequence data and 95 million to 130 million unique TCR beta sequences obtained from 150 million to 200 million T cells. Among the roughly 400 genotyped donors, around 81% belonged to the genetic ancestry cluster associated with self-reported Caucasian donors. All discovery cohort repertoires had been generated using a single sequencing platform. Among roughly 400 genotyped donors of the cohort, an average of roughly 230,000 unique TCR beta nucleotide sequences was sequenced per donor, of which about 19% were non-productive. The study aimed to test whether signatures of past pathogen exposure could be identified by cataloging public T cell receptors. To predict cytomegalovirus infection status, the study combined high-throughput TCR immunosequencing, statistical association of individual TCRs with disease status, and machine learning. Class I and class II HLA loci were covered by the typing at four-digit resolution. Roughly 5 DR-DQ haplotypes were handled as single units for association and clustering, since linkage in the cohort was strong. Rather than drawing on any new phenotypic data, the later analysis identified candidate immune exposures from TCR beta sequences and the way those sequences occurred across donors. Alongside the repertoire data, information on donor age, sex, ethnicity and CMV serostatus was compiled. In a later genetic analysis, genome-wide SNP genotypes for about three fifths of the roughly 670 donors were used, and that subset was treated as a discovery cohort. To decide whether each TCR beta V gene segment behaved as functional or pseudogenic, an earlier analysis of fewer than 750 of the donors relied on high-throughput TCR beta sequencing. About 280 gigabases of sequencing data and 80 million or so unique TCR sequences were included in an early release covering 550 to 650 HLA-typed donors. Besides the first cohort of approximately 670 subjects, a separate validation cohort made up of 90 to 150 different subjects was used. To study patterns of TCR occurrence, a later analysis re-analyzed previously published TCR beta repertoires from under 750 donors and added high-resolution HLA genotyping. Using immunosequencing, the study profiled T cell repertoires from around 670 subjects and related those repertoires to cytomegalovirus serostatus. The number of typed donors differed by locus: about 629-630 for A, B, C, DRB1 and DQB1; approximately 540 for DQA1; 606 for DPA1; and about 470 for DPB1. Results and caveats for the whole study, not just this receptor: Because HLA typing was unavailable for some donors at each locus, only the typed subset was used in association tests. Linkage disequilibrium might explain the correlated functional status among segregating V segments, but an unknown experimental factor could not be excluded. In the study, some 160 TCR beta chains were listed as associated with cytomegalovirus. When HLA alleles, especially DR and DQ, strongly co-occurred, attributing TCR associations to individual alleles was difficult. Because counts were too low, seventeen rarely observed V segments, including chromosome 9 orphons, were excluded from the earlier analysis of about 500 of the donors. The authors suggested that the approach could potentially be generalized to other disease states and immunological phenotypes. Across donors, most TCR sequences were observed very rarely, whereas some public TCRs were present in many individuals. Sequencing depth was assumed to be roughly uniform across donors in the presence/absence analyses, though that assumption may not hold. Compared with the 666-donor mean, donors in an Asian-associated ancestry cluster had fewer N-insertions in productive TCRs, according to a later genetic analysis. An earlier analysis of several hundred of the donors showed that most TCR beta V segments appeared in productive rearrangements either about 87% or about 30% of the time, which broadly matched IMGT annotations. At a false discovery rate of 0.05, a later analysis linked fewer than 20,000 TCR beta sequences to specific HLA alleles. The classifier was reported to diagnose cytomegalovirus status with high specificity and sensitivity in both the original and validation cohorts. In a later genetic analysis, a missense DCLRE1C variant was associated with V-gene and J-gene trimming of TCR beta chains, and the association was replicated in an independent cohort. A later analysis reported that several top co-occurrence clusters appeared linked to parvovirus B19, influenza, CMV and Epstein-Barr virus. According to a later analysis, most CMV-associated TCR beta chains appeared to be HLA-restricted, and the HLA associations seemed to be driven largely by CMV exposure. The only immune exposure information available for the cohort was CMV serostatus. In vitro tests confirmed that three of the cytomegalovirus-associated TCR beta chains recognize cytomegalovirus antigens. In a later analysis, the rate of TCR association differed among HLA loci, with DRB1 alleles having the most associated TCRs and HLA-C alleles having the fewest. Some IMGT-functional V segments, including TRBV6-2 and TRBV6-3, could not be distinguished by the 87-base-pair reads and were therefore excluded. In this cohort, only TCR beta chains were sequenced, and detectable features were limited by the absence of alpha or paired-chain data. In a later analysis, HLA-associated TCR beta chains were found to be more clonally expanded and to have lower generation probabilities than equally common non-associated chains. A further reported finding was that TCR beta sequences accurately predicted the HLA-A and HLA-B alleles for most subjects in the first cohort. The sequencing pipeline was judged likely to have produced a cluster of highly shared sequence variants as a technical artifact.

As for this clone: What antigen it recognizes has not been identified. Nothing much larger sits one base from this clone, and base qualities are not available.

The cohort comprised fewer than 750 healthy bone marrow donors. Cohort members were all nominally healthy when sampled, although unrecorded immune exposures were likely present. The donor was CMV seropositive and was included in the group of 270 or so seropositive cohort members. Each donor provided a peripheral blood sample, and peripheral blood mononuclear cells were used for TCR beta sequencing. The Qiagen DNeasy Blood Extraction Kit was used to extract genomic DNA from the blood cell samples. The CDR3 spans 14 residues, from the cysteine through the phenylalanine. This entry keeps only the CDR3 DNA: 42 bases, framed from base 1. A distance of 10 bases separates the germline ends of V and J, which lose 5 bases and 0 bases respectively. The CDR1 and CDR2 encoded by the germline V gene (reference sequence) are SEHNR and FQNEAQ. To prepare the library, the immunoSEQ multiplex PCR assay was applied. For the multiplex PCR, a mixture combining 60 forward primers for TCR Vbeta segments and 13 reverse primers for TCR Jbeta segments was used. A multiplex PCR assay on genomic DNA amplified the CDR3 region of rearranged TCR beta genes. Amplified TCR beta libraries were sequenced as 87-base-pair reads on the Illumina HiSeq System. The authors' analysis ran thus. A later analysis tallied 75 million to 95 million unique TCR beta chains across the approximately 670 repertoires, and about 10 million of those chains were shared by two or more donors. Raw reads were error-corrected and collapsed into unique sequences by a nearest-neighbor algorithm in which closely related sequences were merged to remove PCR and sequencing errors. CDR3 sequences were aligned to IMGT reference sequences to assign V, D and J gene segments. For a sequence to be retained, at least a six-nucleotide match to both a V gene segment and a J gene segment was required. A rearrangement was called productive if the CDR3 had no stop codons and remained in frame with V and J, and every other rearrangement was called non-productive. Following IMGT convention, CDR3 was defined as the stretch from the second conserved V-encoded cysteine up to the conserved J-encoded phenylalanine. In an earlier analysis of 550 to 650 of the donors, sequences lacking an unambiguous match to a single V gene segment were excluded. An earlier analysis of approximately 590 of the donors called V segments functional above 56.7% productive rearrangements and segregating when the between-donor standard deviation exceeded 5%. A statistical classification framework was developed to diagnose cytomegalovirus status using the catalog of TCR beta chain sequences. In a later analysis, TCR nucleotide sequences were compared against IMGT/GENE-DB human TR gene sequences so that V and J genes could be assigned. A later analysis assigned CDR3 sequences and most-parsimonious VDJ recombination scenarios with the TCRdist pipeline. In a later analysis, each TCR beta chain was defined by its CDR3 amino acid sequence together with its V-gene family, and reads lacking a unique V-gene family were excluded. To address suspected cross-contamination and a sequencing artifact, a later analysis removed a few hundred highly shared, low-generation-probability nucleotide sequences. A later analysis calculated a clonal expansion index for each public chain from normalized within-repertoire ranks of inferred template counts. Generation probabilities in a later analysis came from a VDJ recombination model fitted to out-of-frame rearrangements, and those results were checked against IGoR. Hypergeometric tests were used in a later analysis to score TCR-TCR, TCR-HLA and TCR-CMV co-occurrence, with a repertoire-size bias correction applied to the TCR pairs. To estimate false discovery rates, a later analysis permuted the HLA or CMV assignments 20 times. In a later analysis, co-occurring TCRs were grouped using DBSCAN, and TCRdist sequence similarity was added for clustering within HLA-allele-positive subsets. Co-occurrence clustering excluded repertoires with fewer than 30,000 or more than 120,000 public chains, plus five with anomalous nucleotide sharing. What TCRdb holds here is the immuneACCESS table cut down to in-frame rearrangements. Part of the clones is not present; checked against another copy, under half of the missing clones reflect an unresolved V gene, and the others are unexplained. V, J and clone size derive from that table, while D and trimming were established from the DNA sequence. The sample table shows some 120,000 clones, and about four fifths are seen once. Approximately 9.1% of the sample is taken by the ten largest.

The TCR originated in a woman aged 45-65 years in good health and CMV-seropositive. Sequenced input: PBMCs. The V and J genes are TRBV7-9 and TRBJ1-2; no confident D gene assignment can be made. The CDR3 region reads CASSATGANYGYTF. The nucleotides are TGTGCCAGCAGCGCTACCGGAGCTAACTATGGCTACACCTTC.